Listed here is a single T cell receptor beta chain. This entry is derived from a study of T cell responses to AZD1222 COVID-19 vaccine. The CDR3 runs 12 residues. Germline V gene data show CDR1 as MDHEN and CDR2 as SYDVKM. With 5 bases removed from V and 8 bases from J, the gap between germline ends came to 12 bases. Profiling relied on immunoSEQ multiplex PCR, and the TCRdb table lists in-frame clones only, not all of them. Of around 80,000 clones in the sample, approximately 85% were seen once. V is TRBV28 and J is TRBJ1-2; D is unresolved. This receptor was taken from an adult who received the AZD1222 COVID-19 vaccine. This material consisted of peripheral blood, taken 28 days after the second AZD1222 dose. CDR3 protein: CASSLTVVGYTF. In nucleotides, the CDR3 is TGTGCCAGCAGTCTGACGGTGGTGGGCTACACCTTC.